This TCR beta chain originates from a study of shared T cell receptors in the human thymus. The V and J ends lost 3 bases and 6 bases respectively, with 11 bases between them. Germline CDR1 SNHLY, CDR2 FYNNEI. CDR3 length equals 13 residues. Here immunoSEQ multiplex PCR was the method, and the copy in TCRdb shows in-frame clones only, minus some. The data hold 650,000 to 950,000 clones, with 80% to 90% observed a single time. This sample was also put to use in a study of human thymus T cells. As that study records: Resections removed during corrective heart surgery provided the thymus tissue used.

Sequencing was performed on thymocytes. The TCR comes from a girl under two years old with a congenital heart defect. The chain uses TRBV2 and TRBJ1-1; a weak D match, TRBD1 (6 bases). The CDR3 protein is CASSEGAQPEAFF. As DNA, the CDR3 is TGTGCCAGCAGTGAGGGGGCGCAGCCTGAAGCTTTCTTT.